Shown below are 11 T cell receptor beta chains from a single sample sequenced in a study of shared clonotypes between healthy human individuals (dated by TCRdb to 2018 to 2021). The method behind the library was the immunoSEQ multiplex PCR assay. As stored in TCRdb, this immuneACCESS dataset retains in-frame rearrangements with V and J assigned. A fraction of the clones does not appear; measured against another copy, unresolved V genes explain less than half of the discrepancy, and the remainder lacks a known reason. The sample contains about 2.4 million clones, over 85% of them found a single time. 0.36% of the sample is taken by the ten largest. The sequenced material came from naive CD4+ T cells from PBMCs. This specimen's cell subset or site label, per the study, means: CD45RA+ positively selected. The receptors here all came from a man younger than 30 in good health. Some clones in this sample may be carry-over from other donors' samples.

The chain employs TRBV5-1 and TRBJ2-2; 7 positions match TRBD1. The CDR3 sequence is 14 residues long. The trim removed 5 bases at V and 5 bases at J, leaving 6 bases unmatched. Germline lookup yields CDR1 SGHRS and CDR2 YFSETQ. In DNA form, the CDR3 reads TGCGCCAGCAGTAGGGGACAGATGACCGGGGAGCTGTTTTTT. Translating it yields CASSRGQMTGELFF.

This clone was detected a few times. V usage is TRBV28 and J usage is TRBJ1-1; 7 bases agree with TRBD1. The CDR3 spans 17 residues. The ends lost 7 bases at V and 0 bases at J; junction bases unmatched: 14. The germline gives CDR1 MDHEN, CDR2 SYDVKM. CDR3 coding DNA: TGTGCCAGCACCAACCCCTCGGCAGGGGGGATGAACACTGAAGCTTTCTTT. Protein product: CASTNPSAGGMNTEAFF.

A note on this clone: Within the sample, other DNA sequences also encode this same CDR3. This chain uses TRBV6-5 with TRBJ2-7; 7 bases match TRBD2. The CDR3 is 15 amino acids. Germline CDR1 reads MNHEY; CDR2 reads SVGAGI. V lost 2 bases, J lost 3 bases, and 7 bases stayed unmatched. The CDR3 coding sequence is TGTGCCAGCAGTTACGGGACGGGGGGTAGCTACGAGCAGTACTTC. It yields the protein CASSYGTGGSYEQYF.

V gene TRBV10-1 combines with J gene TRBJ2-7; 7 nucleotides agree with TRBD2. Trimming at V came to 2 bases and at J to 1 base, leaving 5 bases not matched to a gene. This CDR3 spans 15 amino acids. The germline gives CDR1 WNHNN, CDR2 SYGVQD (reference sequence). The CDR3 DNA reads TGCGCCAGCAGTGAGAGGGCTAGCGGATCCTACGAGCAGTACTTC. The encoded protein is CASSERASGSYEQYF.

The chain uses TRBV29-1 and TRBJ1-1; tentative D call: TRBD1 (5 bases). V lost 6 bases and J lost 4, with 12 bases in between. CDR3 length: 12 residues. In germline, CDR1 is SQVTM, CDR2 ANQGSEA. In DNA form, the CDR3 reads TGCAGCGTCCGCAGGGTGGCCACTGAAGCTTTCTTT. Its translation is CSVRRVATEAFF.

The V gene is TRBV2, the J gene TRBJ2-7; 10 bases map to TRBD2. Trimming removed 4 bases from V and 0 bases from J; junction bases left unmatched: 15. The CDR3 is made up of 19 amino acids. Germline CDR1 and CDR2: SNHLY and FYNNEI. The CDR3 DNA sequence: TGTGCCAGCAGTGTCCCGGGGCTAGCGGGAGTCATTCCCTCCTACGAGCAGTACTTC. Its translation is CASSVPGLAGVIPSYEQYF.

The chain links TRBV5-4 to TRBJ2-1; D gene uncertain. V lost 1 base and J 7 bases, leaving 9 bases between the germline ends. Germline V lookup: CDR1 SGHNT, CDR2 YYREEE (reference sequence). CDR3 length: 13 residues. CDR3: CASSLRTGNEQFF. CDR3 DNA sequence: TGTGCCAGCAGCTTGAGGACCGGGAATGAGCAGTTCTTC.

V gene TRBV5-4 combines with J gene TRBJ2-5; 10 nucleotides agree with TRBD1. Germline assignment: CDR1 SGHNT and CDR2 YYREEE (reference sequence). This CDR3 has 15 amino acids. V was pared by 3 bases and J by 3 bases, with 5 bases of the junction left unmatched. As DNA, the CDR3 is TGTGCCAGCAGCTCCAGGACAGGGGGGGAAGAGACCCAGTACTTC. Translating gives CASSSRTGGEETQYF.

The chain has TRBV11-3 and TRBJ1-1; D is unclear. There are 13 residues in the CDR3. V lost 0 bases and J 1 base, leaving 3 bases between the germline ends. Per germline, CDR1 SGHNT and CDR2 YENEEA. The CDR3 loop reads CASSLEPNTEAFF. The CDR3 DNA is TGTGCCAGCAGCTTAGAGCCGAACACTGAAGCTTTCTTT.

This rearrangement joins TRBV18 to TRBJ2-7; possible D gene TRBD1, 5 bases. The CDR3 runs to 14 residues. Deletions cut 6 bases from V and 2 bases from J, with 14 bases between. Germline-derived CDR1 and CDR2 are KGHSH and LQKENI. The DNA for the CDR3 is TGTGCCAGCTCTCCAGTGGGGCTAGCCTACGAGCAGTACTTC. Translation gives CASSPVGLAYEQYF.

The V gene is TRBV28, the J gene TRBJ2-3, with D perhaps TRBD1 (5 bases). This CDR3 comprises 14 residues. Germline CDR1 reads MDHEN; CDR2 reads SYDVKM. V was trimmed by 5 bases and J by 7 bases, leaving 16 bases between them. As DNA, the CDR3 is TGTGCCAGCAGTGACCAGGGCCCCCCCAATACGCAGTATTTT. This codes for CASSDQGPPNTQYF.